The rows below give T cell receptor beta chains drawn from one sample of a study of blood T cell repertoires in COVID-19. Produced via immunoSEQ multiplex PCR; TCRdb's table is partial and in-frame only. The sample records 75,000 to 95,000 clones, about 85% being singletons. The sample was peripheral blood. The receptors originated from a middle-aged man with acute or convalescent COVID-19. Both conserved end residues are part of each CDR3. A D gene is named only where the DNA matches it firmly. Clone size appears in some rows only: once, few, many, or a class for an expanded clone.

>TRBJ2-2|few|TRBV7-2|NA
TGTGCCAGCAGCCTCCCAGTAGCGGCAATGGGGGAGCTGTTTTTT
CASSLPVAAMGELFF
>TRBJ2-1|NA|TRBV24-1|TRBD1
TGTGCCACCGTCCTCGGACAGGCCCCCAATGAGCAGTTCTTC
CATVLGQAPNEQFF
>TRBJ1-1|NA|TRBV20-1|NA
TGCAGTGCTAGTTTTGGGGGCCCTAACACTGAAGCTTTCTTT
CSASFGGPNTEAFF
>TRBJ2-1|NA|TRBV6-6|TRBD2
TGTGCCAGCAGTCCCCGGGGGGGGCGAGGAAACTCCTACAATGAGCAGTTCTTC
CASSPRGGRGNSYNEQFF
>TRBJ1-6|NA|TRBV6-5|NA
TGTGCCAGCAGGGCCGACAACGGGAATAATTCACCCCTCCACTTT
CASRADNGNNSPLHF
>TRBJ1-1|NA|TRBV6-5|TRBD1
TGTGCCAGCAGGTTGGACAGGGGAATTTCTGAAGCTTTCTTT
CASRLDRGISEAFF
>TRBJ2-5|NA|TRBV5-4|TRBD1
TGTGCCAGCAGCCCCGGGACAGGCCCCTACCAAGAGACCCAGTACTTC
CASSPGTGPYQETQYF
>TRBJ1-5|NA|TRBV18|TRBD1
TGTGCCAGCTCACCGCCCTCCGGGACAGGGGATCAGCCCCAGCATTTT
CASSPPSGTGDQPQHF
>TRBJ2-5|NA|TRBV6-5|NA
TGTGCCAGCAGTTACGGGGGACTTAAAGAGACCCAGTACTTC
CASSYGGLKETQYF
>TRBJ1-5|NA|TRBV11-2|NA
TGTGCCAGCAGCTCGACAACAGATCAGCCCCAGCATTTT
CASSSTTDQPQHF
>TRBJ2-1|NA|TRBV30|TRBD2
TGTGCCTGGAACAAACGGACTAGCGGGAGGGCCAGGGGTAATGAGCAGTTCTTC
CAWNKRTSGRARGNEQFF
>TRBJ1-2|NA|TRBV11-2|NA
TGTGCCAGCAGCCCATGGGGGGGGCAAGATCGTGGCTACACCTTC
CASSPWGGQDRGYTF
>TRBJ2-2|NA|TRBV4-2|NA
TGTGCCAGCAGCCAAGCACTGGGCGGGGCGAGCACCGGGGAGCTGTTTTTT
CASSQALGGASTGELFF
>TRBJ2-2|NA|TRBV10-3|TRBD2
TGTGCCATCAGTGAATCGGAAGCTGCGGGGGTCCACACCGGGGAGCTGTTTTTT
CAISESEAAGVHTGELFF
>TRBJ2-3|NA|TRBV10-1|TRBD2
TGCGCCAGCGCCCGGACTAGCGGGGGGACAGATACGCAGTATTTT
CASARTSGGTDTQYF
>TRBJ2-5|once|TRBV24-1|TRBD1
TGTGCCACCAGTGATTTGCCCTCCACAGGGGCAGAGACCCAGTACTTC
CATSDLPSTGAETQYF
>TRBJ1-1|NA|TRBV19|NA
TGTGCCAGTAGTAACGGTTTCACTGAAGCTTTCTTT
CASSNGFTEAFF
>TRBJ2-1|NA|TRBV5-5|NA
TGTGCCAGCAGCCCAATAGACAGAGGGGGCAATGAGCAGTTCTTC
CASSPIDRGGNEQFF
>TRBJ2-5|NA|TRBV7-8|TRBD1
TGTGCCAGCAGCTTAACTCCTGGACAGGGGGCGAAGGGGGAGACCCAGTACTTC
CASSLTPGQGAKGETQYF